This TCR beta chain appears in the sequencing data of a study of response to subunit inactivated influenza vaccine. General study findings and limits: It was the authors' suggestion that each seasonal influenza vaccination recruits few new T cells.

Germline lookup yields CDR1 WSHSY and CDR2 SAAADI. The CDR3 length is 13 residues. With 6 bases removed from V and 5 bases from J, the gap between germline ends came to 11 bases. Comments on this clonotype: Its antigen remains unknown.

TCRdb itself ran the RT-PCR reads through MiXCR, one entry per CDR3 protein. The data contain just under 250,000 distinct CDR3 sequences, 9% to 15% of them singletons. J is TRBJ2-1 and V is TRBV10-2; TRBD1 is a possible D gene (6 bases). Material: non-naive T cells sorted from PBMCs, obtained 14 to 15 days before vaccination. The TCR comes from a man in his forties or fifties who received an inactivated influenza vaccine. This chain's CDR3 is CASSRPGDNEQFF. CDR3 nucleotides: TGCGCCAGCAGCCGCCCAGGGGACAATGAGCAGTTCTTC.